This is a list of T cell receptor beta chains from one sample in a study of beta chain features in type 1 diabetes. The repertoire was sequenced with immunoSEQ multiplex PCR; TCRdb's copy has only in-frame clones and lacks some. The data hold fewer than 500,000 clones, with about 15% observed a single time. The sequencing input was naive CD4+ T cells from blood. These receptors all come from a man aged 25-40 years in good health. Each CDR3 is given with its conserved first and last residue. The D gene is left open where the match is weak. Some rows mark clone size as missing; the rest say once, few, many or name a class of expanded clone.

.	TRBV27	TRBJ1-4	few	TGTGCCAGCAGTTTGGTTGGGGCCGGTGAAAAACTGTTTTTT	CASSLVGAGEKLFF
.	TRBV5-4	TRBJ2-5	.	TGTGCCAGCTCTCGGAGGGTGGCGAACCAAGAGACCCAGTACTTC	CASSRRVANQETQYF
TRBD1	TRBV5-5	TRBJ2-7	many	TGTGCCAGCAGCTGGGGGACAGCAGCGTCCATTCGGGGCGAGCAGTACTTC	CASSWGTAASIRGEQYF
TRBD2	TRBV4-1	TRBJ2-2	few	TGCGCCAGCAGCCAAGATGGACTAGCGGGACCGAACACCGGGGAGCTGTTTTTT	CASSQDGLAGPNTGELFF
.	TRBV9	TRBJ1-1	few	TGTGCCAGCAGCGTAGGAGGGGCCACTGAAGCTTTCTTT	CASSVGGATEAFF
.	TRBV5-4	TRBJ2-1	few	TGTGCCAGCAGCCCCCTAAAGGATGGGGGAGAGCAGTTCTTC	CASSPLKDGGEQFF
.	TRBV7-2	TRBJ2-1	.	TGTGCCAGCAGTACCGAGAGGGCCTCCTACAATGAGCAGTTCTTC	CASSTERASYNEQFF
.	TRBV9	TRBJ2-3	once	TGTGCCAGCAGCGTAAGCCAGCGGGCAACAGATACGCAGTATTTT	CASSVSQRATDTQYF
TRBD1	TRBV6-6	TRBJ1-2	few	TGTGCCAGCAGCCTTGCACAGGGGTATGGCTACACCTTC	CASSLAQGYGYTF
TRBD2	TRBV7-3	TRBJ2-3	once	TGTGCCAGCAGATCTCCGGGACTAGGAGGGGCAGATACGCAGTATTTT	CASRSPGLGGADTQYF
TRBD2	TRBV7-2	TRBJ2-3	.	TGTGCCAGCAGCAAGCGGGGGAGGGGAGATACGCAGTATTTT	CASSKRGRGDTQYF
.	TRBV6-5	TRBJ1-6	few	TGTGCCAGCAGTTATTACGGGCATAATAATTCACCCCTCCACTTT	CASSYYGHNNSPLHF
.	TRBV9	TRBJ1-1	few	TGTGCCAGCAGCGTAGATTGGGGTTCAGGGAGGAGAGCTTTCTTT	CASSVDWGSGRRAFF
.	TRBV29-1	TRBJ1-4	few	TGCAGCGTCGCTGATAGGACCAGCAATGAAAAACTGTTTTTT	CSVADRTSNEKLFF
.	TRBV6-5	TRBJ1-4	.	TGTGCCAGCAGTGCAGTAACACCATATGAAAAACTGTTTTTT	CASSAVTPYEKLFF
TRBD1	TRBV4-1	TRBJ1-2	few	TGCGCCAGCAGCCAAGTCGGTACAGGGGGCTCGCGAAATGGCTACACCTTC	CASSQVGTGGSRNGYTF
TRBD1	TRBV4-1	TRBJ2-5	few	TGCGCCAGCAGCCAGCAACCAACAGGGGCCCAAGAGACCCAGTACTTC	CASSQQPTGAQETQYF